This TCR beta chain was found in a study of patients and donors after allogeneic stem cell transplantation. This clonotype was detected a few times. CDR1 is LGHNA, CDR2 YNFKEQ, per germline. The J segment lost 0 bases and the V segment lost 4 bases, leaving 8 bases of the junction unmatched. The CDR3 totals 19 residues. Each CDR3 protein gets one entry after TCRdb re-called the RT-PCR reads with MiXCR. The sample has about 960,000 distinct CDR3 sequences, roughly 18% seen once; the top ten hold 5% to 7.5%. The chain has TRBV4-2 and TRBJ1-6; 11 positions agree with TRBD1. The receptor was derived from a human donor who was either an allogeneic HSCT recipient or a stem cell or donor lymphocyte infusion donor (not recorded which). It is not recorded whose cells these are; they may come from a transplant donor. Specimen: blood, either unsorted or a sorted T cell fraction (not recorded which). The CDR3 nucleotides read TGTGCCAGCAGCCCGAAGACAGGGACAGGGGGCTCCTATAATTCACCCCTCCACTTT. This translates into CASSPKTGTGGSYNSPLHF.